This passage covers 23 T cell receptor beta chains from one sample sequenced in a study of cytomegalovirus exposure and HLA in healthy donors. TCRdb keeps only in-frame clones here, not all; method: immunoSEQ multiplex PCR. The sample shows more than 200,000 clones, less than 95% of them seen only once. Sequenced: PBMCs. These receptors came from a young woman in good health and CMV-seronegative.

The CDR3 region is CAWRESKNIQYF. CDR3 bases: TGTGCCTGGCGGGAGTCCAAAAACATTCAGTACTTC. The chain couples TRBV30 to TRBJ2-4, with D possibly TRBD2 on 6 matching bases. CDR3 size: 12 residues. The germline gives CDR1 GTSNPN, CDR2 SVGIG (reference sequence). Deletions cut 5 bases from V and 2 bases from J, with 7 bases between.

This chain's CDR3 is CASSDRSGYTDTQYF. DNA for the CDR3: TGTGCCAGCAGTGACCGTAGCGGGTACACAGATACGCAGTATTTT. J is TRBJ2-3 and V is TRBV2; the match to TRBD2 covers 7 bases. Germline V gives CDR1 SNHLY, CDR2 FYNNEI. V was clipped by 3 bases and J by 2 bases; unmatched bases: 5. The CDR3 has 15 amino acids.

The rearrangement joins TRBV6-5 to TRBJ2-5; D remains ambiguous. Trimming left V 2 bases short and J 5 bases short, with 9 bases between. The CDR3 length is 13 residues. Germline values: CDR1 MNHEY, CDR2 SVGAGI. The CDR3 region is CASSYRVAETQYF. The CDR3 coding sequence is TGTGCCAGCAGTTACCGGGTCGCGGAGACCCAGTACTTC.

The V gene is TRBV27, the J gene TRBJ1-1, with 10 bases identical to TRBD1. The germline CDR1 and CDR2 sequences are MNHEY and SMNVEV (reference sequence). J was trimmed by 4 bases and V by 4 bases; bases with no gene match: 3. The CDR3 contains 14 residues. CDR3 amino acids: CASSSWDRGTEAFF. The CDR3 bases are TGTGCCAGCAGTTCCTGGGACAGGGGCACTGAAGCTTTCTTT.

The chain joins TRBV4-2 to TRBJ2-7, with 11 positions matching TRBD1. CDR1 and CDR2 (germline): LGHNA, YNFKEQ. The V gene end was trimmed by 0 bases and the J gene end by 3 bases; junction bases not matched to a gene: 10. There are 18 residues in the CDR3. The CDR3 region has the DNA TGTGCCAGCAGCCAAGATTATTCCGGGACAGGGGGTTTCTACGAGCAGTACTTC. This sequence encodes CASSQDYSGTGGFYEQYF.

The V and J genes are TRBV7-9 and TRBJ2-7, with TRBD2 identical over 9 bases. Looked up from germline, CDR1 is SEHNR and CDR2 is FQNEAQ (reference sequence). There are 16 residues in the CDR3. J gave up 4 bases and V 5 bases, and 12 bases lay outside the gene matches. The CDR3 coding sequence is TGTGCCAGCAGCCACGCCGGGGCGGGAGGGCCTTACGAGCAGTACTTC. It yields the protein CASSHAGAGGPYEQYF.

V and J are TRBV5-1 and TRBJ2-1, with D perhaps matching TRBD2 (6 bases). Germline V gene data show CDR1 as SGHRS and CDR2 as YFSETQ. The CDR3 extends over 14 amino acids. V was shortened by 0 bases and J by 5 bases, with 9 bases between the two germline ends. CDR3 loop: CASSLGGINNEQFF. The CDR3 region has the DNA TGCGCCAGCAGCTTGGGCGGGATAAACAATGAGCAGTTCTTC. The full variable domain, rest sourced from reference TRBV5-1 and TRBJ2-1, is KAGVTQTPRYLIKTRGQQVTLSCSPISGHRSVSWYQQTPGQGLQFLFEYFSETQRNKGNFPGRFSGRQFSNSRSEMNVSTLELGDSALYLCASSLGGINNEQFFGPGTRLTVL.

V and J are TRBV19 and TRBJ2-7, with a tentative D call TRBD1 (5 bases). This CDR3 is built from 15 residues. Germline V CDR1 and CDR2: LNHDA, SQIVND (reference sequence). Trimming took off 4 bases at V and 3 bases at J, with 16 bases between the two ends. The CDR3, as DNA: TGTGCCAGTAGTACCACAGGTTCCCCCGGCTACGAGCAGTACTTC. This translates into CASSTTGSPGYEQYF.

V and J are TRBV7-7 and TRBJ2-2, with TRBD2 matching 7 bases. The CDR3 runs 16 residues. Unmatched junction bases numbered 9, after V lost 7 bases and J lost 1 base. CDR1 is SSHAT, CDR2 FNYEAQ, per germline (reference sequence). CDR3 amino acids: CASTPRSGVNTGELFF. The CDR3, as DNA: TGTGCCAGCACCCCCAGGAGCGGGGTGAACACCGGGGAGCTGTTTTTT. The full variable domain, completed using reference TRBV7-7 and TRBJ2-2, is GAGVSQSPRYKVTKRGQDVTLRCDPISSHATLYWYQQALGQGPEFLTYFNYEAQPDKSGLPSDRFSAERPEGSISTLTIQRTEQRDSAMYRCASTPRSGVNTGELFFGEGSRLTVL.

The CDR3 loop is CASGPGVAGYNEQFF. Here the CDR3 DNA reads TGTGCCAGTGGCCCCGGGGTAGCGGGGTACAATGAGCAGTTCTTC. The chain links TRBV19 to TRBJ2-1, with 8 nucleotides matching TRBD2. The CDR3 covers 15 residues. Germline CDR1 reads LNHDA; CDR2 reads SQIVND (reference sequence). With 8 bases clipped from V and 4 bases from J, the junction kept 10 bases outside the gene matches.

The rearrangement uses TRBV7-8 and TRBJ2-7, with D hard to call. V was shortened by 1 base and J by 2 bases, with 6 bases between the two germline ends. Germline assignment: CDR1 SGHVS and CDR2 FQNEAQ. CDR3 length: 13 amino acids. This CDR3 is CASSLGKTYEQYF. The CDR3 DNA follows: TGTGCCAGCAGCTTAGGGAAGACCTACGAGCAGTACTTC.

The chain is built from TRBV9 and TRBJ2-3, with D possibly matching TRBD2 (6 bases). The CDR3 spans 16 residues. V shed 0 bases and J shed 1 base, with 12 bases lying between them. Germline lookup yields CDR1 SGDLS and CDR2 YYNGEE. CDR3 loop: CASSVVTSQGTDTQYF. Here the CDR3 DNA reads TGTGCCAGCAGCGTAGTTACTAGCCAGGGCACAGATACGCAGTATTTT.

The genes are TRBV28 and TRBJ2-7, with 7 bases matching TRBD2. CDR1 and CDR2 from the germline V gene are MDHEN and SYDVKM. With V trimmed by 6 bases and J by 4 bases, 9 bases remained unmatched. The CDR3 has 14 amino acids. The CDR3 is CASSWGGTGYEQYF. The CDR3, as DNA: TGTGCCAGCAGCTGGGGGGGGACGGGTTACGAGCAGTACTTC.

This clone was found once. The CDR3 loop is CSVATGTSGSSQYF. CDR3 DNA sequence: TGCAGCGTTGCGACCGGGACTAGCGGGAGTTCGCAGTATTTT. V and J are TRBV29-1 and TRBJ2-3; TRBD2 aligns across 14 bases. V was pared by 4 bases and J by 10 bases, with 7 bases of the junction left unmatched. CDR1 and CDR2 from the germline V gene are SQVTM and ANQGSEA. This CDR3 has 14 amino acids.

This rearrangement joins TRBV27 to TRBJ2-7; 14 bases agree with TRBD2. With V trimmed by 2 bases and J by 5 bases, 2 bases remained unmatched. Germline V gene sequence: CDR1 MNHEY, CDR2 SMNVEV (reference sequence). The CDR3 sequence is 15 residues long. CDR3 coding DNA: TGTGCCAGCAGTTTAGGGACTAGCGGGAGTAACGAGCAGTACTTC. Encoded protein: CASSLGTSGSNEQYF.

The CDR3 DNA reads as TGTGCCAGCTGCCGACGTGGGTCCCACGAGCAGTACTTC. It translates to CASCRRGSHEQYF. This chain connects TRBV5-6 to TRBJ2-7; the D is unclear. The CDR3 has 13 residues. Germline lookup yields CDR1 SGHDT and CDR2 YYEEEE. Trimming stripped 7 bases from V and 5 bases from J, with 16 bases between.

The chain uses TRBV19 and TRBJ2-2, with D maybe TRBD1 (5 bases). This CDR3 spans 16 amino acids. The germline V gene encodes CDR1 LNHDA and CDR2 SQIVND (reference sequence). V lost 0 bases and J lost 4, with 12 bases in between. CDR3 region: CASSIDKGLLTGELFF. The CDR3 coding sequence is TGTGCCAGTAGTATAGATAAGGGGTTACTCACCGGGGAGCTGTTTTTT.

The gene calls are TRBV14 and TRBJ2-7, with 7 bases aligning to TRBD1. The CDR3 has 17 residues. The V gene end was trimmed by 1 base and the J gene end by 2 bases; junction bases not matched to a gene: 11. Germline V gene sequence: CDR1 SGHDN, CDR2 FVKESK. CDR3 sequence (DNA): TGTGCCAGCAGCCAAGCAATGATTCCGGGACAGCCCTACGAGCAGTACTTC. It is translated as CASSQAMIPGQPYEQYF.

The chain employs TRBV4-2 and TRBJ2-1; 11 bases align to TRBD1. V lost 5 bases to trimming and J lost 5 bases; unmatched junction nucleotides: 5. Germline CDR1 LGHNA, CDR2 YNFKEQ. The CDR3 length is 15 residues. CDR3 in DNA: TGTGCCAGCAGCATCGGACAGGGGGCGGACAATGAGCAGTTCTTC. Translation: CASSIGQGADNEQFF.

The chain employs TRBV4-1 and TRBJ2-1; 8 bases line up with TRBD2. The length of the CDR3 is 14 residues. The germline gives CDR1 MGHRA, CDR2 YSYEKL. V lost 2 bases, J lost 6 bases, and 3 bases stayed unmatched. In nucleotides, the CDR3 is TGCGCCAGCAGCCAAACTAGCGGCTTCAATGAGCAGTTCTTC. Translating it yields CASSQTSGFNEQFF.

This clone was recorded once. This chain links TRBV18 with TRBJ2-3; tentatively, D is TRBD1 (6 bases). CDR1 KGHSH and CDR2 LQKENI come from the germline V gene. Trimming cost V 4 bases and J 6 bases, with 17 bases left between them. This CDR3 has 15 amino acids. CDR3 sequence: CASSHRDILVDTQYF. The CDR3, as DNA: TGTGCCAGCTCACACCGGGACATTCTCGTGGATACGCAGTATTTT.

This chain joins TRBV6-1 and TRBJ1-4; maybe TRBD1 (6 bases). Germline loops: CDR1 MNHNS, CDR2 SASEGT. The V and J ends lost 2 bases and 4 bases respectively, with 11 bases between them. This CDR3 is 15 amino acids long. The CDR3 loop is CASSELGGYNEKLFF. In nucleotides, the CDR3 is TGTGCCAGCAGTGAACTAGGGGGATATAATGAAAAACTGTTTTTT.

The V gene is TRBV2, the J gene TRBJ2-3; D may be TRBD1 (6 bases). The CDR3 contains 15 residues. In germline, CDR1 is SNHLY, CDR2 FYNNEI. Trimming removed 5 bases from V and 4 bases from J, with 16 bases in between. The CDR3 DNA follows: TGTGCCAGCAGTCCTAGAGGGACAAACGCAGATACGCAGTATTTT. Translated: CASSPRGTNADTQYF.